A selection of T cell receptor beta chains follows, all from one sample in a study of T-cell reconstitution after alpha-beta-depleted transplantation in children. In TCRdb, the PCR reads were re-called with MiXCR into one record per CDR3 protein. This table holds a few hundred thousand distinct CDR3 sequences, 27% found once. Specimen: PBMCs, collected before TCRalphabeta/CD19-depleted stem cell transplant. The receptor set was obtained from a boy under three years old with Wiskott-Aldrich syndrome, due to receive a stem cell transplant. Each CDR3 is given with its conserved first and last residue. D genes are given only for firm matches. Clone size appears in some rows only: once, few, many, or a class for an expanded clone.

j_gene | len | d_gene | abundance | v_gene | CDR3aa | CDR3nt
TRBJ2-7 | 15 | TRBD1 | . | TRBV27 | CASSFRWTGGHEQYF | TGTGCCAGCAGTTTCAGGTGGACAGGGGGCCACGAGCAGTACTTC
TRBJ2-3 | 15 | . | few | TRBV6-1 | CASSGRDSSTDTQYF | TGTGCCAGCAGCGGACGGGACTCTTCCACTGATACGCAGTATTTT
TRBJ2-1 | 15 | . | . | TRBV19 | CASSITGNSYNEQFF | TGTGCCAGTAGTATAACAGGGAACTCCTACAATGAGCAGTTCTTC
TRBJ2-7 | 15 | . | . | TRBV24-1 | CATSELAPSAYEQYF | TGTGCCACCAGTGAGCTAGCACCGTCTGCCTACGAGCAGTACTTC
TRBJ1-1 | 11 | . | . | TRBV30 | CAWGPLAEAFF | TGTGCCTGGGGACCCCTCGCTGAAGCTTTCTTT
TRBJ1-4 | 14 | . | few | TRBV30 | CAWSDGRGYEKLFF | TGTGCCTGGAGCGACGGACGGGGTTATGAAAAACTGTTTTTT
TRBJ2-4 | 12 | . | . | TRBV20-1 | CSASRQDNIQYF | TGCAGTGCTAGTCGGCAGGACAACATTCAGTACTTC
TRBJ1-4 | 15 | TRBD1 | . | TRBV3-1 | CASSPMGQGNEKLFF | TGTGCCAGCAGCCCGATGGGACAGGGTAATGAAAAACTGTTTTTT
TRBJ1-2 | 15 | . | . | TRBV20-1 | CSVTAPALPNYGYTF | TGCAGTGTCACGGCCCCAGCCCTTCCTAACTATGGCTACACCTTC
TRBJ2-3 | 14 | . | . | TRBV10-1 | CASSVTISTDTQYF | TGCGCCAGCAGTGTCACCATTAGCACAGATACGCAGTATTTT
TRBJ2-7 | 12 | TRBD1 | few | TRBV20-1 | CSNRDRAYEQYF | TGCAGTAACCGGGACAGGGCCTACGAGCAGTACTTC
TRBJ2-7 | 16 | TRBD2 | few | TRBV7-2 | CASSPSRASGVYEQYF | TGTGCCAGCAGCCCGTCACGGGCTAGCGGGGTCTACGAGCAGTACTTC
TRBJ1-6 | 13 | . | few | TRBV6-1 | CASSEPGNSPLHF | TGTGCCAGCAGTGAACCAGGAAATTCACCCCTCCACTTT
TRBJ2-7 | 16 | TRBD1 | few | TRBV5-1 | CASSLEGASRFDEQYF | TGCGCCAGCAGCTTGGAGGGGGCTTCCCGGTTTGACGAGCAGTACTTC
TRBJ2-1 | 14 | TRBD1 | . | TRBV10-3 | CAISERGRDNEQFF | TGTGCCATCAGTGAGAGGGGGCGAGACAATGAGCAGTTCTTC
TRBJ2-5 | 15 | . | few | TRBV5-1 | CASSLLGRREETQYF | TGCGCCAGCAGCTTGTTAGGACGCCGTGAAGAGACCCAGTACTTC
TRBJ1-1 | 12 | . | few | TRBV11-1 | CASSLEMNQAFF | TGTGCCAGCAGCTTAGAGATGAATCAAGCTTTCTTT
TRBJ2-1 | 13 | . | . | TRBV6-2/TRBV6-3 | CASSYLPYNEQFF | TGTGCCAGCAGTTACCTCCCCTACAATGAGCAGTTCTTC
TRBJ1-4 | 19 | . | . | TRBV27 | CASSPNHRDLSSTNEKLFF | TGTGCCAGCAGTCCCAACCATCGAGATTTGAGTTCAACTAATGAAAAACTGTTTTTT
TRBJ2-1 | 14 | . | few | TRBV5-1 | CASSLVLLDNEQFF | TGCGCCAGCAGCTTGGTCCTACTCGACAATGAGCAGTTCTTC
TRBJ2-1 | 15 | TRBD2 | . | TRBV5-1 | CASSLDPSGGQEQFF | TGCGCCAGCAGCTTGGATCCTAGCGGGGGCCAGGAGCAGTTCTTC
TRBJ2-3 | 15 | . | . | TRBV7-2 | CASSLFGQSTDTQYF | TGTGCCAGCAGCTTGTTTGGACAGAGCACAGATACGCAGTATTTT
TRBJ1-5 | 14 | TRBD1 | many | TRBV25-1 | CASSESGGEQPQHF | TGTGCCAGCAGTGAATCAGGGGGGGAACAGCCCCAGCATTTT
TRBJ2-5 | 15 | . | few | TRBV2 | CASSPLARVGETQYF | TGTGCCAGCAGTCCCTTAGCCAGAGTCGGAGAGACCCAGTACTTC
TRBJ2-7 | 13 | . | . | TRBV9 | CASSTGPSYEQYF | TGTGCCAGCAGCACGGGACCGTCCTACGAGCAGTACTTC
TRBJ1-3 | 19 | . | few | TRBV5-1 | CASSLSGQLPRGPGNTIYF | TGCGCCAGCAGCTTGTCTGGACAGTTGCCGAGAGGACCTGGAAACACCATATATTTT
TRBJ2-1 | 13 | . | . | TRBV6-5 | CASTFRGGNEQFF | TGTGCCAGCACTTTTAGGGGGGGCAATGAGCAGTTCTTC
TRBJ2-1 | 16 | . | . | TRBV21-1 | CASSKDRSGRRVEQFF | TGTGCCAGCAGCAAAGATCGAAGCGGGAGGAGGGTTGAGCAGTTCTTC
TRBJ2-1 | 14 | . | . | TRBV5-1 | CASSFGPGGDEQFF | TGCGCCAGCAGCTTCGGACCAGGGGGGGATGAGCAGTTCTTC
TRBJ2-5 | 16 | TRBD1 | . | TRBV5-6 | CASSPRGQRYQETQYF | TGTGCCAGCAGCCCCAGGGGACAGAGGTACCAAGAGACCCAGTACTTC
TRBJ1-6 | 12 | . | . | TRBV20-1 | CSARDLTSPLHF | TGCAGTGCTAGAGATCTGACTTCACCCCTCCACTTT
TRBJ1-2 | 14 | TRBD1 | few | TRBV5-1 | CASSTGTGNYGYTF | TGCGCCAGCAGCACCGGGACAGGGAACTATGGCTACACCTTC
TRBJ2-1 | 13 | . | . | TRBV24-1 | CATQTRSGNEQFF | TGTGCCACCCAGACTAGATCTGGCAATGAGCAGTTCTTC
TRBJ2-4 | 13 | . | once | TRBV9 | CASSVGANNIQYF | TGTGCCAGCAGCGTAGGGGCAAACAACATTCAGTACTTC
TRBJ1-1 | 14 | . | few | TRBV5-1 | CASSTQGLNTEAFF | TGCGCCAGCAGCACACAGGGCCTGAACACTGAAGCTTTCTTT
TRBJ2-1 | 15 | . | few | TRBV19 | CATTVGVRRNNEQFF | TGTGCCACCACAGTAGGGGTTAGGCGGAACAATGAGCAGTTCTTC
TRBJ2-2 | 16 | TRBD2 | few | TRBV4-1 | CASSLSGGRGTGELFF | TGCGCCAGCAGCCTGTCAGGCGGGAGGGGCACCGGGGAGCTGTTTTTT
TRBJ2-1 | 14 | . | . | TRBV7-2 | CASSPGTVPPKQFF | TGTGCCAGCAGCCCCGGGACGGTACCCCCGAAGCAGTTCTTC
TRBJ1-1 | 11 | . | few | TRBV24-1 | CATSDGSEAFF | TGTGCCACCAGTGATGGATCTGAAGCTTTCTTT